The TCR beta chain described here comes from a study of T cells after yellow fever vaccination. Each CDR3 protein gets one entry after TCRdb re-called the 5' RACE reads with MiXCR. The repertoire holds about 74,000 distinct CDR3 sequences, with roughly 6.9% as singletons. Germline V gives CDR1 SQVTM, CDR2 ANQGSEA. This CDR3 has 17 amino acids. V trimming: 5 bases; J trimming: 1 base; junction bases outside the gene matches: 14. In its sample, this clonotype was seen a few times. The source was CD8+ T cells sorted from PBMCs, collected 4 to 6 days after the first yellow fever vaccination. The rearrangement joins TRBV29-1 to TRBJ2-5, with TRBD1 matching over 9 bases. The sequence came from a man between 18 and 35 years old who received the YFV17D yellow fever vaccine. CDR3 bases: TGCAGCGTTTCTTATGGTGACAGGGGGGAACTCCAAGAGACCCAGTACTTC. Amino acids: CSVSYGDRGELQETQYF. Filled out from reference TRBV29-1 and TRBJ2-5, the complete variable domain reads SAVISQKPSRDICQRGTSLTIQCQVDSQVTMMFWYRQQPGQSLTLIATANQGSEATYESGFVIDKFPISRPNLTFSTLTVSNMSPEDSSIYLCSVSYGDRGELQETQYFGPGTRLLVL.